The present entry profiles one T cell receptor (beta chain) with its context. Its antigen is unknown. CDR3 length: 13 amino acids. V shed 6 bases and J shed 2 bases, with 11 bases lying between them. Looked up from germline, CDR1 is LNHDA and CDR2 is SQIVND (reference sequence). This entry belongs to a study of cytomegalovirus exposure and HLA in healthy donors. Whole-study context: Samples from HLA-typed donors yielded approximately 80 million unique TCRs in an early data release.

Study-wide results and limits: Earlier results showed most TCR beta V segments being productive about 90% or about 30% of the time.

PCR primers comprised 60 Vbeta and 13 Jbeta primers. Generated by immunoSEQ multiplex PCR, the TCRdb table keeps only in-frame clones and is missing some. The table shows about 180,000 clones, with 70% to 80% occurring only once. The J gene is TRBJ2-7, the V gene TRBV19, with D unresolved. Sequenced sample: PBMCs. The receptor was isolated from a woman aged 55-70 years in good health and CMV-seropositive. CDR3 nucleotide sequence: TGTGCCAGTAGCGTTCCTCCAGCCTACGAGCAGTACTTC. This sequence encodes CASSVPPAYEQYF.